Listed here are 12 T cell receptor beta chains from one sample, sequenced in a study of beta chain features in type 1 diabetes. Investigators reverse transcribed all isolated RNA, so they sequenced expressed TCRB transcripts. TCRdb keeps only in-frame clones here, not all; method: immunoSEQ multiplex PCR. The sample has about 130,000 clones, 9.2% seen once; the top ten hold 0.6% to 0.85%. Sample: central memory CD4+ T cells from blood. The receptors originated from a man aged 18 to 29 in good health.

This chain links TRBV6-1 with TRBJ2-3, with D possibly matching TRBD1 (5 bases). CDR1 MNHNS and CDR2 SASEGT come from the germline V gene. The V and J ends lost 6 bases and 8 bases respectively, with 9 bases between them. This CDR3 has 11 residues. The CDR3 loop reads CASRTQGTQYF. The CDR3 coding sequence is TGTGCCAGCAGAACCCAGGGTACGCAGTATTTT.

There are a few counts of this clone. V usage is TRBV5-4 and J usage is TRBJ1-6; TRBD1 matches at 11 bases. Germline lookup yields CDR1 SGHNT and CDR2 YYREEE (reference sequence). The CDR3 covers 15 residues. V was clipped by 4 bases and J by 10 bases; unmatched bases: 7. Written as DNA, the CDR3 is TGTGCCAGCAGCAGGACAGGGGGCGAGGGATCACCCCTCCACTTT. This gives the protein CASSRTGGEGSPLHF.

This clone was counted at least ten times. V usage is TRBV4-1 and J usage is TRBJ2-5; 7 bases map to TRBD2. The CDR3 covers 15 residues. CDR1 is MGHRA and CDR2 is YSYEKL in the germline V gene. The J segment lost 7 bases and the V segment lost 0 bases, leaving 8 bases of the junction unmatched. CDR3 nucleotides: TGCGCCAGCAGCCAAGATCCTAGCGGTGGGGGGACCCAGTACTTC. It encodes CASSQDPSGGGTQYF.

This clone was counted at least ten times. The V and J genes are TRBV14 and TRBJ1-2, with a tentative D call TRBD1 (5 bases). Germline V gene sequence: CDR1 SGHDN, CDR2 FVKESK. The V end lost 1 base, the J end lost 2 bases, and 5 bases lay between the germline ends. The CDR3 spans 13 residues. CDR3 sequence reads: CASSQGTNYGYTF. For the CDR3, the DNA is TGTGCCAGCAGCCAAGGGACAAACTATGGCTACACCTTC. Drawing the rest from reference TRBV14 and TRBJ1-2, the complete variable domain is EAGVTQFPSHSVIEKGQTVTLRCDPISGHDNLYWYRRVMGKEIKFLLHFVKESKQDESGMPNNRFLAERTGGTYSTLKVQPAELEDSGVYFCASSQGTNYGYTFGSGTRLTVV.

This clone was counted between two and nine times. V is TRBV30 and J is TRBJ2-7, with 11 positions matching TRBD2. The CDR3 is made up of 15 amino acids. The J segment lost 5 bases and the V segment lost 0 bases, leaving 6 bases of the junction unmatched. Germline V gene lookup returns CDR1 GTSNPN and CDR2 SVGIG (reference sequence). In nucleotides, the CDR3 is TGTGCCTGGAGTGTATTTGGACTAGCGGGCCACGAGCAGTACTTC. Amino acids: CAWSVFGLAGHEQYF.

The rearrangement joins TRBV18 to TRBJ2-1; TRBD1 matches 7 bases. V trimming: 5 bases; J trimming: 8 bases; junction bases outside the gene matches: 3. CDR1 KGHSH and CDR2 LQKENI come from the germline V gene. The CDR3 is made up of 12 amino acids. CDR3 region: CASSVDRDEQFF. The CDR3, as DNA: TGTGCCAGCTCAGTTGACAGGGATGAGCAGTTCTTC.

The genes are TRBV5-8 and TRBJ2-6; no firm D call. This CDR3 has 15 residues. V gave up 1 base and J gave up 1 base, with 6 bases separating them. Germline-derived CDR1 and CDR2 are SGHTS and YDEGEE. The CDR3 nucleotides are TGTGCCAGCAGCTTGACCGGGTCTGGGGCCAACGTCCTGACTTTC. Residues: CASSLTGSGANVLTF.

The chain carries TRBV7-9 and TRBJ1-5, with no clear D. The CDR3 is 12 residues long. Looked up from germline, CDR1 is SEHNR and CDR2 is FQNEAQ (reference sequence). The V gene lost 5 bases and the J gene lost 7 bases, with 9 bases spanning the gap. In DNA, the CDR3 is TGTGCCAGCAGCGAAGGGAGACAGCCCCAGCATTTT. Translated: CASSEGRQPQHF.

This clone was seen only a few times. The CDR3 nucleotides are TGTGCCAGCAGCTTAAACTATAACCAGGGGCAGTACTTC. This encodes CASSLNYNQGQYF. This chain joins TRBV7-2 and TRBJ2-7; D might be TRBD1 (5 bases). Germline CDR1 is SGHTA and CDR2 is FQGNSA. CDR3 size: 13 residues. Trimming left V 2 bases short and J 9 bases short, with 14 bases between.

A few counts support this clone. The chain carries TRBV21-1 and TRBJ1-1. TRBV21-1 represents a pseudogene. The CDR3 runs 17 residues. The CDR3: CASSPRCRGGWNTEAFF. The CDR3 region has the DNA TGTGCCAGCAGCCCGAGGTGTAGGGGGGGTTGGAACACTGAAGCTTTCTTT.

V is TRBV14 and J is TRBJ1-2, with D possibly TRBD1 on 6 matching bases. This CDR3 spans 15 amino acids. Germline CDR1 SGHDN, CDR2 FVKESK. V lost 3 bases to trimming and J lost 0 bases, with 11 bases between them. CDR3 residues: CASSQDSLANYGYTF. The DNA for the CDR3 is TGTGCCAGCAGCCAGGACAGCTTAGCTAACTATGGCTACACCTTC.

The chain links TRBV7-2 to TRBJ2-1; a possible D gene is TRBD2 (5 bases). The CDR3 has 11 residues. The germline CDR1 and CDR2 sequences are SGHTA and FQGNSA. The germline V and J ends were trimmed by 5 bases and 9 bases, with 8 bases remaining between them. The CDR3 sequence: CASSQSGEQFF. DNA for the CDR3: TGTGCCAGCAGCCAAAGCGGTGAGCAGTTCTTC.